This T cell receptor (beta chain) is from a study of human T cells and chemical hapten exposure. About the study: TCR yield per sample varied, mainly due to pooled library volumes.

The library tagged each cDNA molecule with unique molecular identifiers. TCRdb recomputed calls from the RACE reads with MiXCR, one row per CDR3 protein. The data show some 350,000 distinct CDR3 sequences, about 6.9% seen once. Regarding time point: patch test 2, 6 weeks after DPC sensitization. Regarding treatment: therapeutic diphenylcyclopropenone sensitization with weekly scalp DPC. Each donor was an alopecia patient between 18 and 70 years of age who qualified for DPC. The CDR3 loop spans 14 amino acids. V was clipped by 3 bases and J by 0 bases, with 11 bases between them. The germline V gene encodes CDR1 DFQATT and CDR2 SNEGSKA (reference sequence).

The chain is built from TRBV20-1 and TRBJ1-2, with D unresolved. The origin of this receptor is a woman between 18 and 29 years old with alopecia areata. Some clones in this sample may be carry-over from other donors' samples. This specimen consisted of whole blood, obtained in connection with sensitization to the hapten diphenylcyclopropenone (DPC). This CDR3 is CSASRAPSNYGYTF. DNA for the CDR3: TGCAGTGCTAGTCGGGCACCTTCTAACTATGGCTACACCTTC.